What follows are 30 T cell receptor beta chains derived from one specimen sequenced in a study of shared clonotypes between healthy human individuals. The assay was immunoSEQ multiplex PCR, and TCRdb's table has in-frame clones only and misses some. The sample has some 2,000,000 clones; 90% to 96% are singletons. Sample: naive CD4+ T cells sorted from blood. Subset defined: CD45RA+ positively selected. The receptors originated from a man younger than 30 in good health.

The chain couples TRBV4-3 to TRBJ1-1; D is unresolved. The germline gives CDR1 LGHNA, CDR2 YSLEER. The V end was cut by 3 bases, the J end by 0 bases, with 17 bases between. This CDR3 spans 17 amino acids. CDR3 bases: TGCGCCAGCAGCCAGGGATGGGGTCGACTGGTGAACACTGAAGCTTTCTTT. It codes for CASSQGWGRLVNTEAFF.

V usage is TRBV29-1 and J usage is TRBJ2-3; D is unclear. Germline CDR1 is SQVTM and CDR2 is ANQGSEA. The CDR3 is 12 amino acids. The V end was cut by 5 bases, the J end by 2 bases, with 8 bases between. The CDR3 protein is CSVLTATDTQYF. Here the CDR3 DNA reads TGCAGCGTTCTCACAGCCACAGATACGCAGTATTTT.

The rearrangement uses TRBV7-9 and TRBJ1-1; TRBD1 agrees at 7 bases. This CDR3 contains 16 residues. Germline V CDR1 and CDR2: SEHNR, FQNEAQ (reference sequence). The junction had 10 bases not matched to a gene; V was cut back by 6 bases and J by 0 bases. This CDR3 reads CASRRWGDRVNTEAFF. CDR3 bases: TGTGCCAGCAGACGGTGGGGGGACAGAGTGAACACTGAAGCTTTCTTT.

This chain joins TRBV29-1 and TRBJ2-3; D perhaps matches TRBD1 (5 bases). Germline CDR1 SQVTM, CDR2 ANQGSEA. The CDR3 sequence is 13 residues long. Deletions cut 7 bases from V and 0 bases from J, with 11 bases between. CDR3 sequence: CSAGHSSTDTQYF. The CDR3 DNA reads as TGCAGCGCCGGACATTCTAGCACAGATACGCAGTATTTT.

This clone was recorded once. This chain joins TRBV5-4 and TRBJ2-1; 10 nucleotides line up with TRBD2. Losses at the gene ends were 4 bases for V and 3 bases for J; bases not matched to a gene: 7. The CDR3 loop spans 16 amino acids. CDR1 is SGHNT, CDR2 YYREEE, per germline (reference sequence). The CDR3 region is CASSTIAGGIYNEQFF. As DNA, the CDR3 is TGTGCCAGCAGCACAATAGCGGGGGGAATCTACAATGAGCAGTTCTTC.

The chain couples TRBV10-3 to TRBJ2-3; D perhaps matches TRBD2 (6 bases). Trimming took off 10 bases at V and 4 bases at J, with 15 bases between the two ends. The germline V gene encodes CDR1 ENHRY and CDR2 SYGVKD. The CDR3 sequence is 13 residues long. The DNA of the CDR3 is TGTGCCACCGCGTGGGGGGAGGCAGATACGCAGTATTTT. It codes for CATAWGEADTQYF.

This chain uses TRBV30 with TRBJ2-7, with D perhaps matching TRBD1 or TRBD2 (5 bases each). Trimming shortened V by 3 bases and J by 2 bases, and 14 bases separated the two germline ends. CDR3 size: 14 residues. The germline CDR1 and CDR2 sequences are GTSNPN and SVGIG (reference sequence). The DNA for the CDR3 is TGTGCCTGGAGGAGGGGCAGCCCGGCCTACGAGCAGTACTTC. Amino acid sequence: CAWRRGSPAYEQYF.

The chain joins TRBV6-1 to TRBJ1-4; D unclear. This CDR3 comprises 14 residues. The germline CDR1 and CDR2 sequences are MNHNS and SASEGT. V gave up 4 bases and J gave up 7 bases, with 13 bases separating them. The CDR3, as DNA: TGTGCCAGCAGTGGCCGGGGTTGGGGTGAAAAACTGTTTTTT. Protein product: CASSGRGWGEKLFF.

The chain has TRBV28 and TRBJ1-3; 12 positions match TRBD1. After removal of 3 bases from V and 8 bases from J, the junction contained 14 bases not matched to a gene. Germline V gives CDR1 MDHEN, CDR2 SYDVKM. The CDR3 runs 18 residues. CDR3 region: CASSFYPGTGGSGDTIYF. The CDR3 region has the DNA TGTGCCAGCAGTTTTTACCCCGGGACAGGGGGCTCCGGTGACACCATATATTTT.

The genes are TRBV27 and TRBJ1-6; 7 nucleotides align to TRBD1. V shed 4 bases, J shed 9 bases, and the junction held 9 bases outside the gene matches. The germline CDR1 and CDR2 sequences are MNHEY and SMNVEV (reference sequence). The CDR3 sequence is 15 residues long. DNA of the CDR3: TGTGCCAGCAGTTCACCTGGGACAGTTGGTTCACCCCTCCACTTT. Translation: CASSSPGTVGSPLHF.

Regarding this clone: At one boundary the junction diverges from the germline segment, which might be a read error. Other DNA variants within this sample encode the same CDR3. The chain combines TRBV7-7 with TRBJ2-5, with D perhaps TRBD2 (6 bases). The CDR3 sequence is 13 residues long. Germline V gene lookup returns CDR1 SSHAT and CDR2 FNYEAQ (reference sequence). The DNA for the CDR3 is TGTGCTAGCAGCTTGTCCGGGAGTGAGACCCAGTACTTC. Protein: CASSLSGSETQYF.

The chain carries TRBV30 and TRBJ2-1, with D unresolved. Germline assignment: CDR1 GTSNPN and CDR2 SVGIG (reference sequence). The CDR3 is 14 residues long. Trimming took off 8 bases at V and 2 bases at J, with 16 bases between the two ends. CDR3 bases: TGTGCCGCAACTACCCCAGGCACCTACAATGAGCAGTTCTTC. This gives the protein CAATTPGTYNEQFF. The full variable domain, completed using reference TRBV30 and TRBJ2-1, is SQTIHQWPATLVQPVGSPLSLECTVEGTSNPNLYWYRQAAGRGLQLLFYSVGIGQISSEVPQNLSASRPQDRQFILSSKKLLLSDSGFYLCAATTPGTYNEQFFGPGTRLTVL.

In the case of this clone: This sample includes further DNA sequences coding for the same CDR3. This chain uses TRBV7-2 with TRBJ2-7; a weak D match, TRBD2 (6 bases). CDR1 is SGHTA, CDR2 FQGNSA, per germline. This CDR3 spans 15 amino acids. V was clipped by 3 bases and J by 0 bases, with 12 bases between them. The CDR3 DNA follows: TGTGCCAGCAGCTTGGGCGGGGTAAGCTCCTACGAGCAGTACTTC. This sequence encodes CASSLGGVSSYEQYF.

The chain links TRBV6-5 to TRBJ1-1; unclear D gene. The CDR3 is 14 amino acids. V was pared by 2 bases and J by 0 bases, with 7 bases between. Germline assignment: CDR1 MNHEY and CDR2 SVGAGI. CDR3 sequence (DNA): TGTGCCAGCAGTTACGCCCGATTGAACACTGAAGCTTTCTTT. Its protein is CASSYARLNTEAFF.

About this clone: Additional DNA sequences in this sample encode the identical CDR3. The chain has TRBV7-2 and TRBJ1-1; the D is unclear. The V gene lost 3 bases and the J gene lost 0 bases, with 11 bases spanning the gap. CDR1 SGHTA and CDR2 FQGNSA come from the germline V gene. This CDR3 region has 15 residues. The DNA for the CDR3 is TGTGCCAGCAGCTTGACGGGAGGAATGAACACTGAAGCTTTCTTT. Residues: CASSLTGGMNTEAFF.

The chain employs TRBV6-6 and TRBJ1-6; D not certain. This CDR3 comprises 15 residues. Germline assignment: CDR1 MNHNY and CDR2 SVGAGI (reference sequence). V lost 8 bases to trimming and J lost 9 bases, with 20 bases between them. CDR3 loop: CASADERLVGSPLHF. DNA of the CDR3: TGTGCCAGCGCGGACGAGCGCCTGGTGGGTTCACCCCTCCACTTT.

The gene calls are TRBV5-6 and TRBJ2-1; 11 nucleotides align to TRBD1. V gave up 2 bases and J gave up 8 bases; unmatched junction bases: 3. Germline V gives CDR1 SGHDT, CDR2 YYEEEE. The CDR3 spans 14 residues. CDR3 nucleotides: TGTGCCAGCAGCTTAGGACAGGGGGCAGATGAGCAGTTCTTC. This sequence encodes CASSLGQGADEQFF. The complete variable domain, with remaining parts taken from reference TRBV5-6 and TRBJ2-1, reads DAGVTQSPTHLIKTRGQQVTLRCSPKSGHDTVSWYQQALGQGPQFIFQYYEEEERQRGNFPDRFSGHQFPNYSSELNVNALLLGDSALYLCASSLGQGADEQFFGPGTRLTVL.

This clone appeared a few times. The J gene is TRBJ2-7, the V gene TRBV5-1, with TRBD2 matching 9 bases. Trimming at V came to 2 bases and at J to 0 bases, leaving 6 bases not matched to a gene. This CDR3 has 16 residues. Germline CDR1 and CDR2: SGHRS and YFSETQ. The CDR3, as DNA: TGCGCCAGCAGCTTCAGCGGGGGGCCAGCCTCCTACGAGCAGTACTTC. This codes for CASSFSGGPASYEQYF. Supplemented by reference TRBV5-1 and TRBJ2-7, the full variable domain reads KAGVTQTPRYLIKTRGQQVTLSCSPISGHRSVSWYQQTPGQGLQFLFEYFSETQRNKGNFPGRFSGRQFSNSRSEMNVSTLELGDSALYLCASSFSGGPASYEQYFGPGTRLTVT.

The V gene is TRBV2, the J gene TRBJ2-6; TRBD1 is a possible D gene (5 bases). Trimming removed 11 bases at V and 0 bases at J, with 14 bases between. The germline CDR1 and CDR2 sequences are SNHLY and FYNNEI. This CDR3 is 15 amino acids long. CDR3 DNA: TGTGCCCAGGGCTCCAGCAGCTCTGGGGCCAACGTCCTGACTTTC. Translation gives CAQGSSSSGANVLTF.

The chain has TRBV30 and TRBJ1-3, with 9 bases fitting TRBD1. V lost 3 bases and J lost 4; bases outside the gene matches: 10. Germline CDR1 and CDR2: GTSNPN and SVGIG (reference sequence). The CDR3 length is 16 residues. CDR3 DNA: TGTGCCTGGAGAAATACAGGGGGCGCGTCGGGAAACACCATATATTTT. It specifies CAWRNTGGASGNTIYF.

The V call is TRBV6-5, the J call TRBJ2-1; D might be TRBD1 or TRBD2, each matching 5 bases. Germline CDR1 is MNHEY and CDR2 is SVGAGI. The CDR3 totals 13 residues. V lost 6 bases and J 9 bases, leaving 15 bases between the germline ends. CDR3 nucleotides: TGTGCCAGCAGGAGGGGTAAAGATGGTGAGCAGTTCTTC. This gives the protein CASRRGKDGEQFF.

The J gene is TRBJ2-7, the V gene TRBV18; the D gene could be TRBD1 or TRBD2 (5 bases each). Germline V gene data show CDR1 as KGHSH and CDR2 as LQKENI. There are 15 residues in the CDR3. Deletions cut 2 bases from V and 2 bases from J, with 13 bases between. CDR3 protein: CASSPIEGQPYEQYF. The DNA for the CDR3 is TGTGCCAGCTCACCAATTGAGGGGCAGCCCTACGAGCAGTACTTC.

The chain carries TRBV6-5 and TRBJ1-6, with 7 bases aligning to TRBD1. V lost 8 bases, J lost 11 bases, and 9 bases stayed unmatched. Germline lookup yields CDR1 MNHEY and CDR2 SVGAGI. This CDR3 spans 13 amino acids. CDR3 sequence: CASRQGLYPPLHF. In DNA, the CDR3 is TGTGCCAGCCGACAGGGTCTTTATCCACCCCTCCACTTT.

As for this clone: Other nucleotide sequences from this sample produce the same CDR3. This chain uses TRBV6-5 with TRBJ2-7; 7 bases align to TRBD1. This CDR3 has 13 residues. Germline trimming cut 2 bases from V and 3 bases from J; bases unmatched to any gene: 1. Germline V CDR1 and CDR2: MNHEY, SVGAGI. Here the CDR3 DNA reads TGTGCCAGCAGTTACCGGGACAGCTACGAGCAGTACTTC. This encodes CASSYRDSYEQYF.

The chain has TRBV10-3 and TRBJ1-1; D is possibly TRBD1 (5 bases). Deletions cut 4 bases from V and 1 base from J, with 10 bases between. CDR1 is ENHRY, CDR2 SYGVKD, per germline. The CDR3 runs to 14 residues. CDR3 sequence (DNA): TGTGCCATCAGTGGGGGACGGGGGAACACTGAAGCTTTCTTT. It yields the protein CAISGGRGNTEAFF.

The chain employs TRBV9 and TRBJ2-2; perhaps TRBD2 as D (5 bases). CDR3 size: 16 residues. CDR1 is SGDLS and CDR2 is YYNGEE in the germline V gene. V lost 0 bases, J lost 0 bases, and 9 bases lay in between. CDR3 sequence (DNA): TGTGCCAGCAGCGTAGTTGCGGGCCCGAACACCGGGGAGCTGTTTTTT. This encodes CASSVVAGPNTGELFF. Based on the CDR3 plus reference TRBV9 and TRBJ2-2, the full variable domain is DSGVTQTPKHLITATGQRVTLRCSPRSGDLSVYWYQQSLDQGLQFLIQYYNGEERAKGNILERFSAQQFPDLHSELNLSSLELGDSALYFCASSVVAGPNTGELFFGEGSRLTVL.

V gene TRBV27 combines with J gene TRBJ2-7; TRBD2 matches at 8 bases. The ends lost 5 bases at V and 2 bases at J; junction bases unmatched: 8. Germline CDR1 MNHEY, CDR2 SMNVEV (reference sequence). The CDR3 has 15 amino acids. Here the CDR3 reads CASSPWVAGPYEQYF. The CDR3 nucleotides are TGTGCCAGCAGTCCTTGGGTAGCGGGGCCCTACGAGCAGTACTTC.

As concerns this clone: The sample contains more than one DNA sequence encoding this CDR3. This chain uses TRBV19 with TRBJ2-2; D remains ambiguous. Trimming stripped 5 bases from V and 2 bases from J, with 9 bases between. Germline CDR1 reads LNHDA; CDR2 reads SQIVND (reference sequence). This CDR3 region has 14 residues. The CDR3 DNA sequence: TGTGCCAGTAGTTCCGGGTCAAACACCGGGGAGCTGTTTTTT. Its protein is CASSSGSNTGELFF. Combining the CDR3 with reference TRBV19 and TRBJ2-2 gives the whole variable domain DGGITQSPKYLFRKEGQNVTLSCEQNLNHDAMYWYRQDPGQGLRLIYYSQIVNDFQKGDIAEGYSVSREKKESFPLTVTSAQKNPTAFYLCASSSGSNTGELFFGEGSRLTVL.

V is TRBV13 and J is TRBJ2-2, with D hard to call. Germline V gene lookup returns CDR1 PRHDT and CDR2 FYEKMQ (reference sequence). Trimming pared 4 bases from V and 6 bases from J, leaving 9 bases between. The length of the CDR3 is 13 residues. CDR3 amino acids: CASSSDPAGELFF. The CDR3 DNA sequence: TGTGCCAGCAGCTCCGACCCGGCCGGGGAGCTGTTTTTT. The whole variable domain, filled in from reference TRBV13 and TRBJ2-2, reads AAGVIQSPRHLIKEKRETATLKCYPIPRHDTVYWYQQGPGQDPQFLISFYEKMQSDKGSIPDRFSAQQFSDYHSELNMSSLELGDSALYFCASSSDPAGELFFGEGSRLTVL.

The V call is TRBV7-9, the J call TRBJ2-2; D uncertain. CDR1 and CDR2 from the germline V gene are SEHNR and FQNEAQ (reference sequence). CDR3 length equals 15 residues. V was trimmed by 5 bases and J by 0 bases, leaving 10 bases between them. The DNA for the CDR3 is TGTGCCAGCAGCGGTCAGGCCGCGAACACCGGGGAGCTGTTTTTT. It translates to CASSGQAANTGELFF.